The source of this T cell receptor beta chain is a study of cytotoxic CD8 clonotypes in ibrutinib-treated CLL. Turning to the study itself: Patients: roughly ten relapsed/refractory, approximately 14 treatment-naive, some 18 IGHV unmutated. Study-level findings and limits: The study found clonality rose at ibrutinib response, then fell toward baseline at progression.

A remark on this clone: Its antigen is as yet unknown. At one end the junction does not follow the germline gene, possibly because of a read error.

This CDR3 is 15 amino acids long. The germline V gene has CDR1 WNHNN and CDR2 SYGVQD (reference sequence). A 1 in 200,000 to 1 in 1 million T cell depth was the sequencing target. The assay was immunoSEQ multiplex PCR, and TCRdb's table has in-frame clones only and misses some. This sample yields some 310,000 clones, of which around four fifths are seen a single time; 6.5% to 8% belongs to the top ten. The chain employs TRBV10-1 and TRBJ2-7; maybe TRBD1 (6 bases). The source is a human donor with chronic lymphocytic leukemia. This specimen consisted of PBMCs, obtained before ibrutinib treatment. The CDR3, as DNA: TGCGCCAGCAGTGATCTAGCTCGCTTGGGACACGTAATTGACTTC. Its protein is CASSDLARLGHVIDF.